A selection of T cell receptor beta chains follows, all from one sample in a study of molecular identifiers for immune sequencing clone quantification. TCRdb processed the PCR reads anew with MiXCR; each CDR3 protein has one entry. The table lists a few hundred thousand distinct CDR3 sequences, about a fifth of them singletons. Source material: naive CD8+ T cells from blood, with Jurkat cell RNA spiked in. These receptors were obtained from a human donor in good health. Some libraries in this study had Jurkat cell RNA spiked in. The CDR3 runs from the conserved cysteine through the conserved F or W. D genes are given only for firm matches. Rows give clone size only sometimes, using once, few, many, or a class for an expanded clone.

d_call: TRBD1
clone_size: few
j_call: TRBJ2-7
v_call: TRBV7-9
cdr3_aa: CASLRTGGNHEQYF
cdr3_nt: TGTGCCAGCTTACGGACAGGGGGCAACCACGAGCAGTACTTC

d_call: .
clone_size: .
j_call: TRBJ2-5
v_call: TRBV4-1
cdr3_aa: CASSQGPSPVSKTQYF
cdr3_nt: TGCGCCAGCAGCCAAGGCCCCAGTCCAGTGAGTAAGACCCAGTACTTC

d_call: .
clone_size: .
j_call: TRBJ2-5
v_call: TRBV7-7
cdr3_aa: CASSLSGVPYQETQYF
cdr3_nt: TGTGCTAGCAGCTTATCGGGGGTCCCATACCAAGAGACCCAGTACTTC

d_call: TRBD1
clone_size: many
j_call: TRBJ2-5
v_call: TRBV12-3/TRBV12-4
cdr3_aa: CASSAEAGGVETQYF
cdr3_nt: TGTGCCAGCAGCGCTGAGGCAGGGGGCGTAGAGACCCAGTACTTC

d_call: .
clone_size: .
j_call: TRBJ1-3
v_call: TRBV12-3/TRBV12-4
cdr3_aa: CASRGAGTGNTIYF
cdr3_nt: TGTGCCAGCAGGGGGGCAGGGACTGGAAACACCATATATTTT

d_call: .
clone_size: few
j_call: TRBJ2-7
v_call: TRBV6-6
cdr3_aa: CASSYNYEQYF
cdr3_nt: TGTGCCAGCAGTTATAATTACGAGCAGTACTTC

d_call: .
clone_size: many
j_call: TRBJ2-7
v_call: TRBV5-4
cdr3_aa: CASSAEGPYEQYF
cdr3_nt: TGTGCCAGCAGCGCCGAGGGACCCTACGAGCAGTACTTC

d_call: .
clone_size: .
j_call: TRBJ2-1
v_call: TRBV30
cdr3_aa: CAWNTGISYNEQFF
cdr3_nt: TGTGCCTGGAACACCGGGATCTCCTACAATGAGCAGTTCTTC

d_call: TRBD1
clone_size: many
j_call: TRBJ2-2
v_call: TRBV7-8
cdr3_aa: CASSYWDSITGELFF
cdr3_nt: TGTGCCAGCAGCTATTGGGACAGCATCACCGGGGAGCTGTTTTTT

d_call: .
clone_size: many
j_call: TRBJ1-1
v_call: TRBV7-9
cdr3_aa: CAYKGGSTEAFF
cdr3_nt: TGTGCGTACAAGGGGGGCTCCACTGAAGCTTTCTTT

d_call: TRBD1
clone_size: .
j_call: TRBJ2-1
v_call: TRBV7-9
cdr3_aa: CASSPRRSGTGGYEQFF
cdr3_nt: TGTGCCAGCAGCCCCCGGAGATCAGGGACAGGGGGTTATGAGCAGTTCTTC

d_call: .
clone_size: few
j_call: TRBJ1-3
v_call: TRBV11-2
cdr3_aa: CASSQEGTYLRNTIYF
cdr3_nt: TGTGCCAGCAGCCAAGAAGGGACCTACCTTCGGAACACCATATATTTT

d_call: .
clone_size: .
j_call: TRBJ2-3
v_call: TRBV3-2
cdr3_aa: CASSQGVPLGLAGGTDTQYF
cdr3_nt: TGTGCCAGCAGCCAAGGGGTTCCCTTGGGACTAGCGGGAGGAACAGATACGCAGTATTTT

d_call: .
clone_size: many
j_call: TRBJ1-6
v_call: TRBV27
cdr3_aa: CASGSLPYANNSPLHF
cdr3_nt: TGTGCCAGCGGGTCTCTTCCATACGCAAATAATTCACCCCTCCACTTT

d_call: TRBD2
clone_size: .
j_call: TRBJ2-1
v_call: TRBV11-1
cdr3_aa: CASSLTSGNEQFF
cdr3_nt: TGTGCCAGCAGCTTGACTAGCGGCAATGAGCAGTTCTTC

d_call: .
clone_size: .
j_call: TRBJ1-2
v_call: TRBV9
cdr3_aa: CASSPNQGSYGYTF
cdr3_nt: TGTGCCAGCAGCCCCAACCAGGGTTCCTATGGCTACACCTTC

d_call: .
clone_size: many
j_call: TRBJ2-3
v_call: TRBV14
cdr3_aa: CASSQAPSSATDTQYF
cdr3_nt: TGTGCCAGCAGCCAAGCGCCCTCGTCGGCCACAGATACGCAGTATTTT

d_call: .
clone_size: many
j_call: TRBJ1-4
v_call: TRBV2
cdr3_aa: CASSEAETGNEKLFF
cdr3_nt: TGTGCCAGCAGTGAAGCTGAGACGGGGAATGAAAAACTGTTTTTT

d_call: .
clone_size: .
j_call: TRBJ1-2
v_call: TRBV3-1
cdr3_aa: CASNSGRNGYTF
cdr3_nt: TGTGCCAGCAATTCAGGGAGGAATGGCTACACCTTC

d_call: .
clone_size: .
j_call: TRBJ2-1
v_call: TRBV29-1
cdr3_aa: CSVEGLGGTYNEQFF
cdr3_nt: TGCAGCGTTGAAGGCCTGGGAGGTACCTACAATGAGCAGTTCTTC

d_call: TRBD2
clone_size: many
j_call: TRBJ2-1
v_call: TRBV4-3
cdr3_aa: CASSQGLVDEQFF
cdr3_nt: TGCGCCAGCAGCCAGGGACTAGTCGATGAGCAGTTCTTC

d_call: .
clone_size: few
j_call: TRBJ2-7
v_call: TRBV7-9
cdr3_aa: CASSGTTVYEQYF
cdr3_nt: TGTGCCAGCAGCGGAACGACAGTCTACGAGCAGTACTTC

d_call: TRBD1
clone_size: few
j_call: TRBJ2-1
v_call: TRBV4-3
cdr3_aa: CASSQDGTGGYEQFF
cdr3_nt: TGCGCCAGCAGCCAAGATGGGACAGGGGGGTATGAGCAGTTCTTC

d_call: TRBD1
clone_size: many
j_call: TRBJ1-1
v_call: TRBV7-9
cdr3_aa: CASSQQGRTEAFF
cdr3_nt: TGTGCCAGCAGCCAACAGGGGCGCACTGAAGCTTTCTTT

d_call: .
clone_size: .
j_call: TRBJ2-1
v_call: TRBV9
cdr3_aa: CASSGRDGTKRYEQFF
cdr3_nt: TGTGCCAGCAGCGGCCGGGACGGTACGAAACGATATGAGCAGTTCTTC

d_call: .
clone_size: few
j_call: TRBJ2-5
v_call: TRBV19
cdr3_aa: CASSIIHEETQYF
cdr3_nt: TGTGCCAGTAGTATAATACACGAAGAGACCCAGTACTTC

d_call: .
clone_size: many
j_call: TRBJ1-4
v_call: TRBV12-3/TRBV12-4
cdr3_aa: CASSADGEKLFF
cdr3_nt: TGTGCCAGCAGTGCAGACGGCGAAAAACTGTTTTTT

d_call: .
clone_size: few
j_call: TRBJ2-3
v_call: TRBV9
cdr3_aa: CASSVSGGAGDTQYF
cdr3_nt: TGTGCCAGCAGCGTAAGTGGGGGTGCAGGAGATACGCAGTATTTT

d_call: TRBD1
clone_size: .
j_call: TRBJ1-2
v_call: TRBV9
cdr3_aa: CASSEQGADYGYTF
cdr3_nt: TGTGCCAGCAGCGAACAGGGGGCAGACTATGGCTACACCTTC

d_call: TRBD1
clone_size: many
j_call: TRBJ2-4
v_call: TRBV6-1
cdr3_aa: CASSEFQTGALAKNIQYF
cdr3_nt: TGTGCCAGCAGTGAATTCCAGACAGGGGCCCTAGCCAAAAACATTCAGTACTTC

d_call: .
clone_size: .
j_call: TRBJ2-3
v_call: TRBV4-3
cdr3_aa: CASSQGRQEVTDTQYF
cdr3_nt: TGCGCCAGCAGCCAGGGTCGGCAGGAGGTCACAGATACGCAGTATTTT

d_call: .
clone_size: .
j_call: TRBJ2-3
v_call: TRBV20-1
cdr3_aa: CSATRGFPQNTQYF
cdr3_nt: TGCAGTGCTACGAGGGGATTTCCACAAAATACGCAGTATTTT

d_call: .
clone_size: few
j_call: TRBJ2-1
v_call: TRBV20-1
cdr3_aa: CSARDSGTYNEQFF
cdr3_nt: TGCAGTGCTAGAGATTCGGGGACCTACAATGAGCAGTTCTTC

d_call: TRBD1
clone_size: many
j_call: TRBJ2-7
v_call: TRBV20-1
cdr3_aa: CSARPRGTARPYEQYF
cdr3_nt: TGCAGTGCTAGACCACGAGGGACAGCTCGACCCTACGAGCAGTACTTC

d_call: TRBD1
clone_size: .
j_call: TRBJ2-7
v_call: TRBV29-1
cdr3_aa: CSVEGGQGFTYEQYF
cdr3_nt: TGCAGCGTTGAAGGGGGACAGGGATTTACCTACGAGCAGTACTTC

d_call: .
clone_size: few
j_call: TRBJ2-2
v_call: TRBV2
cdr3_aa: CASTITGELFF
cdr3_nt: TGTGCCAGCACCATCACCGGGGAGCTGTTTTTT

d_call: TRBD1
clone_size: many
j_call: TRBJ1-5
v_call: TRBV28
cdr3_aa: CAIIPPDRGFQPQHF
cdr3_nt: TGTGCCATCATCCCCCCGGACAGGGGATTTCAGCCCCAGCATTTT

d_call: .
clone_size: few
j_call: TRBJ2-2
v_call: TRBV12-3/TRBV12-4
cdr3_aa: CASTIGGYGGELFF
cdr3_nt: TGTGCCAGCACCATTGGGGGTTACGGCGGGGAGCTGTTTTTT

d_call: .
clone_size: once
j_call: TRBJ1-6
v_call: TRBV4-3
cdr3_aa: CASSQGTGSNPSPLHF
cdr3_nt: TGCGCCAGCAGCCAGGGAACAGGGTCGAACCCTTCACCCCTCCACTTT

d_call: .
clone_size: few
j_call: TRBJ1-4
v_call: TRBV4-3
cdr3_aa: CASSQDLATNEKLFF
cdr3_nt: TGCGCCAGCAGCCAAGATTTGGCAACTAATGAAAAACTGTTTTTT

d_call: .
clone_size: .
j_call: TRBJ2-4
v_call: TRBV7-9
cdr3_aa: CASSFSIAREGIQYF
cdr3_nt: TGTGCCAGCAGCTTTTCTATAGCGAGAGAGGGCATTCAGTACTTC

d_call: .
clone_size: .
j_call: TRBJ2-7
v_call: TRBV7-6
cdr3_aa: CASSRKVQSDYYEQYF
cdr3_nt: TGTGCCAGCAGCCGGAAGGTCCAATCGGACTACTACGAGCAGTACTTC

d_call: .
clone_size: .
j_call: TRBJ1-5
v_call: TRBV28
cdr3_aa: CASRRRGLGQPQHF
cdr3_nt: TGTGCCAGCAGGAGACGGGGTTTGGGGCAGCCCCAGCATTTT

d_call: TRBD2
clone_size: many
j_call: TRBJ2-3
v_call: TRBV7-9
cdr3_aa: CASRGLAGVSTDTQYF
cdr3_nt: TGTGCCAGTCGGGGACTAGCGGGAGTTAGCACAGATACGCAGTATTTT

d_call: .
clone_size: .
j_call: TRBJ2-7
v_call: TRBV20-1
cdr3_aa: CSARGNRVGYEQYF
cdr3_nt: TGCAGTGCTAGAGGAAACAGGGTTGGGTACGAGCAGTACTTC